This TCR beta chain emerged from a study of blood T cells in healthy people across ages (dated by TCRdb to the mid-2010s). Study-level background: In model experiments, roughly one uniquely barcoded TCR beta cDNA molecule per two T cells was captured by template switching. Using deep sequencing normalized with unique cDNA molecular identifiers, the study measured how TCR beta repertoire diversity changes with age. Four age groups were formed from the donors: young (average 16 years), middle-aged (more than 35), aged (over 55) and long-lived (82). Donors of different ages were randomly distributed across sequencing lanes to avoid experimental bias. The study analyzed two additional independent replicas of 1 million unique cDNA reads from the same blood draw for two donors, one aged 18 to 29 and one aged 80 or older. General findings and caveats noted by the study authors: As age increased, observed TCR beta diversity per million T cells dropped in a roughly linear way, and a significant reduction was already evident by age roughly 40. Conclusive comparison of naive and antigen-experienced compartments was prevented by the profiling of bulk unsorted PBMCs. Because donor CMV infection status was unknown, age-related changes in expanded clonotypes were potentially confounded. Estimates of total diversity from one million sequenced T cells were regarded as lower bounds and underestimates. A strong correlation was found between observed TCR beta diversity and the percentage of naive T cells measured by flow cytometry. Compared with the aged group, the long-lived group had more naive CD4+ T cells, fewer expanded clones and increased TCR diversity, suggesting age selection.

A word on this clonotype: It has no known antigen specificity. This sequence may be a read error, since a much larger clone differs from it by one base.

Libraries were made using 5' RACE. For sequencing, an Illumina HiSeq 2500 was employed. The second PCR ran for roughly 7 to 12 cycles and used a J-beta primer mix along with a sample-barcoded 5' primer. A unique molecular identifier was introduced onto each TCR beta cDNA molecule by a template-switch 5' adaptor carrying 12 random nucleotides. At least 2.5 million CDR3-containing paired-end reads were obtained from each sample. First-strand cDNA synthesis was performed from all RNA using the Mint cDNA synthesis kit, with priming by a TRBC-specific oligonucleotide. After uracil-DNA glycosylase treatment, a first 18-cycle PCR used universal primers M1SS and BC2_uni_R on all cDNA. In the source study's methods: For normalization, 1 million high-quality reads, each with a distinct molecular identifier, were randomly selected from each sample. Instead of being binned into consensus sequences, reads that shared molecular identifiers were thrown out. MiTCR, set to a Q25 quality threshold and the strictest error-elimination algorithm, was used for CDR3 identification, clonotype clustering and error correction. Lower-bound total TCR beta diversity was estimated with a nonparametric unseen species model using Euler transformation. TCRdb handled the public reads itself, with Q25 trimming in fastp and clone calling in MiXCR, and kept productive beta chains. Identical CDR3 protein sequences are pooled into one entry, listed with their most common genes and DNA. What appears here as the V and J calls and clone size reflects TCRdb's work, not the paper's. The sample yields around 1,700,000 distinct CDR3 sequences; about 30% were counted once. The ten largest clones represent 7.7% of the sample.

CDR1 SGHVS and CDR2 FNYEAQ are derived from the germline V gene. Measured from the cysteine to the phenylalanine, the CDR3 is 16 residues long. Only CDR3 DNA is held: 48 bases, read in frame from base 1. The roughly 39 donors, aged 6 to 90 years, were systemically healthy Caucasian individuals from Russia. Around 10 milliliters of peripheral blood were collected from each donor into EDTA-treated Vacutainer tubes. Ficoll-Paque density-gradient centrifugation was used to isolate PBMCs, with at least 6.5 million per sample. Trizol reagent was used to extract total RNA from PBMCs, with at least 5.5 micrograms per sample. For every donor, flow cytometry on a PBMC aliquot measured the percentage of naive CD45RAhigh/CD27high T cells.

The sample comprised blood. This receptor was obtained from a woman aged 25 to 39 in good health. The V and J genes are TRBV7-6 and TRBJ1-6, and TRBD1 aligns with 9 junction nucleotides. The CDR3 corresponds to CASSPSGTGQNSPPHF. DNA sequence: TGTGCCAGCAGCCCTAGTGGGACAGGGCAGAATTCACCCCCCCACTTT.